This TCR beta chain was identified in a study of identical twins. Study-wide points: For out-of-frame beta sequences, excess twin sharing was weaker.

V was trimmed by 0 bases and J by 4 bases, leaving 15 bases between them. CDR1 is SGHRS, CDR2 YFSETQ, per germline. The CDR3 extends over 16 amino acids. On this clonotype: Antigen specificity is unknown.

A universal primer site was incorporated via template switching, and the cDNA contained unique molecular identifiers. In TCRdb, the 5' RACE reads were re-called with MiXCR into one record per CDR3 protein. Here the sample spans 200,000 to 250,000 distinct CDR3 sequences, about 7% being singletons. These same data were also listed under a study on yellow fever vaccine responses in identical twins.

J is TRBJ2-3 and V is TRBV5-1; possible D gene TRBD1, 6 bases. The sequenced sample consisted of memory (CD45RO+) T cells sorted from blood. This TCR came from a woman aged 18-35 years in good health. Here the CDR3 reads CASSLAQGPPSDTQYF. The CDR3 nucleotides are TGCGCCAGCAGCTTGGCGCAGGGGCCCCCGTCAGATACGCAGTATTTT.